Here is one TCR beta chain with its context. Antigen: not known. A single base separates this from a much larger clone, so it may be a read error. Researchers amplified the TCR beta CDR3 regions from RNA transcripts. The study used the HTBI primer set for a first-round RT-PCR of the TCR CDR3. From the multiplex PCR reads, TCRdb called clonotypes with MiXCR, one entry per CDR3 protein. The data contain some 350,000 distinct CDR3 sequences, approximately 15% of them singletons. Reasons for excluding patients were uncontrolled infection, other autoimmune disease, pregnancy or lactation. This entry is derived from a study of T cells in Graves' hyperthyroidism and ophthalmopathy. Germline V gene lookup returns CDR1 SGHNT and CDR2 YENEEA. V gave up 3 bases and J gave up 4 bases, with 13 bases separating them. The CDR3 consists of 14 residues. Study-wide results and caveats: Most thyroid clonotypes expanded above 0.001 appeared in blood too. A model built on 13 V-J features separated ophthalmopathy from stable hyperthyroidism.

The source material was blood. The TCR comes from a woman younger than 35 with Graves' hyperthyroidism that later progressed to Graves' ophthalmopathy. The rearrangement joins TRBV11-3 to TRBJ2-7, with D possibly matching TRBD1 (7 bases). The CDR3 DNA is TGTGCCAGCAGCTTTGAGACAGGGAGGTACGAGCAGTACTTC. Its protein is CASSFETGRYEQYF.